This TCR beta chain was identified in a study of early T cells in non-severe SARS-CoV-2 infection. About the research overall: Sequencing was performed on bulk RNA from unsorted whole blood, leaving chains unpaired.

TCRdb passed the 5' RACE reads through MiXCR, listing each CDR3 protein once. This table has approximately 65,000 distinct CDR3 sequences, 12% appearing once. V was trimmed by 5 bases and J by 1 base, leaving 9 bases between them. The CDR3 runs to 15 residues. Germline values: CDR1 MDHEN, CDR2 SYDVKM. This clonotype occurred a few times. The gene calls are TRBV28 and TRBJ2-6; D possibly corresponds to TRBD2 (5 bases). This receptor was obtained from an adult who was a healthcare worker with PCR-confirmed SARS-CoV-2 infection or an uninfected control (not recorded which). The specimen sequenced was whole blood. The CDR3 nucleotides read TGTGCCAGCAGTCTCGAGGGTTCTGGGGCCAACGTCCTGACTTTC. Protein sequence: CASSLEGSGANVLTF. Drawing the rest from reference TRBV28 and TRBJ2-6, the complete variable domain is DVKVTQSSRYLVKRTGEKVFLECVQDMDHENMFWYRQDPGLGLRLIYFSYDVKMKEKGDIPEGYSVSREKKERFSLILESASTNQTSMYLCASSLEGSGANVLTFGAGSRLTVL.